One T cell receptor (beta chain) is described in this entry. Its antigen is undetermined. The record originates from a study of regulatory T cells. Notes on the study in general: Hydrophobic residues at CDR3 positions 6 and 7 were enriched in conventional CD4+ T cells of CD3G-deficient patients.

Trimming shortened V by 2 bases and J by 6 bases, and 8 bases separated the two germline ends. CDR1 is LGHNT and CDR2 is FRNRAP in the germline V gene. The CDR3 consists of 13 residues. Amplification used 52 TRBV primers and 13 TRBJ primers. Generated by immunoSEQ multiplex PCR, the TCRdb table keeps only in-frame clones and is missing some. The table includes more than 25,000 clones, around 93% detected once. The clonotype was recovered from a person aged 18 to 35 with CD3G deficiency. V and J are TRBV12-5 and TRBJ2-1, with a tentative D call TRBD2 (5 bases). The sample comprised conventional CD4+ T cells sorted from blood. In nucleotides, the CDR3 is TGTGCTAGTGGTTTGAGCGGACGCAATGAGCAGTTCTTC. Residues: CASGLSGRNEQFF. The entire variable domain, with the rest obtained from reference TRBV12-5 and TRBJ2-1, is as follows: DARVTQTPRHKVTEMGQEVTMRCQPILGHNTVFWYRQTMMQGLELLAYFRNRAPLDDSGMPKDRFSAEMPDATLATLKIQPSEPRDSAVYFCASGLSGRNEQFFGPGTRLTVL.